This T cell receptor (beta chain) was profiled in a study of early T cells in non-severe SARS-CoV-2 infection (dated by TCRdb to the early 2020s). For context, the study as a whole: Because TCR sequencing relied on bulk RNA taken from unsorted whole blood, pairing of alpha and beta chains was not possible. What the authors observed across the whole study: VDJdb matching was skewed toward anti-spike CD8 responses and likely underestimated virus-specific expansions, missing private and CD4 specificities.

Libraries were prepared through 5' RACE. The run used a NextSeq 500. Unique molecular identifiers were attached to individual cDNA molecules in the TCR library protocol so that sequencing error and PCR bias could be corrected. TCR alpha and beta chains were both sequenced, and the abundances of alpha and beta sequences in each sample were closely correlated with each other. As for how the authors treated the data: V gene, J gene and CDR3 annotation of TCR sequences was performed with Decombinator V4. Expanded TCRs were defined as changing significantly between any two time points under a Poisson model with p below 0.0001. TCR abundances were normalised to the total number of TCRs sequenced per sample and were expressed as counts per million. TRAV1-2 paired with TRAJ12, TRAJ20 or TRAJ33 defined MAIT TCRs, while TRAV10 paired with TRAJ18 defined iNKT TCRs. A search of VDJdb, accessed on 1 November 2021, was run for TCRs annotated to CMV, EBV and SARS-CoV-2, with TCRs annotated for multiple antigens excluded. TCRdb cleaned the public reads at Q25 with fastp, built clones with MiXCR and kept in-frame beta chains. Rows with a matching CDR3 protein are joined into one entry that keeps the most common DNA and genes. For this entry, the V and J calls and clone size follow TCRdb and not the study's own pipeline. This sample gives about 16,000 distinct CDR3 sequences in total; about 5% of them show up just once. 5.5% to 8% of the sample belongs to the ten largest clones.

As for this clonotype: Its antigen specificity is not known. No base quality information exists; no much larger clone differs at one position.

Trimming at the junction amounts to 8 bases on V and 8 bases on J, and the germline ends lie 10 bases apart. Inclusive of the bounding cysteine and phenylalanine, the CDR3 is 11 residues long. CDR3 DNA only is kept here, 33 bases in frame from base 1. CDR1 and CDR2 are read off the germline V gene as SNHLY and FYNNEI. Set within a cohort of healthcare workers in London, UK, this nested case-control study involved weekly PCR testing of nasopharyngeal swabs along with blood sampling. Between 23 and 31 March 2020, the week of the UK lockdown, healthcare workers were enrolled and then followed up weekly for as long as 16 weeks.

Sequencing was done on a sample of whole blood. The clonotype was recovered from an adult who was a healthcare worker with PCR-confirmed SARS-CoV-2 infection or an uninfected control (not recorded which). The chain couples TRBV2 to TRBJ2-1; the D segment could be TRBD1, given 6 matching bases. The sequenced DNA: TGTGCCAGCGGACAGCTCCATGAGCAGTTCTTC. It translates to CASGQLHEQFF.